This TCR beta chain derives from a study of blood T cell repertoires in COVID-19. Across the study: T cells, B-cell-depleted T cells, or PBMCs supplied cDNA or gDNA.

V lost 6 bases and J lost 14, with 17 bases in between. This CDR3 has 13 amino acids. Assay used: immunoSEQ multiplex PCR; TCRdb lists only in-frame clones, some missing. The sample holds roughly 500,000 clones, over 75% seen once. The study drew participants aged about 18 to 95 years from approximately 23 US areas. What was sequenced was PBMCs or T cells enriched from blood (not recorded which). The gene calls are TRBV12-3 or TRBV12-4 and TRBJ1-6; unclear D gene. This TCR derives from a woman aged 40-49 years who had recovered from COVID-19. The CDR3 region is CASSSGGGRSLHF. The CDR3 DNA reads TGTGCCAGCAGCTCTGGAGGCGGCAGATCCCTCCACTTT.